This T cell receptor (beta chain) appears in the sequencing data of a study of tissue T cells after allogeneic stem cell transplantation. CDR3 sequences, V/J genes, frequencies and template counts came from survey-depth TCRbeta sequencing. The data were produced by immunoSEQ multiplex PCR, yet TCRdb's version contains in-frame clones alone and is incomplete. The sample has 20,000 to 25,000 clones; more than 60% are singletons. This clone turned up a few times. This specimen was tissue from the ileum, taken at autopsy. This receptor was identified in an older female donor with lung cancer.

This chain's CDR3 is CASSPGQGAGGYTF. The DNA of the CDR3 is TGTGCCAGCAGCCCGGGACAGGGGGCGGGTGGCTACACCTTC. V is TRBV7-2 and J is TRBJ1-2, with 12 bases that match TRBD1. The CDR3 loop spans 14 amino acids. In germline, CDR1 is SGHTA, CDR2 FQGNSA. Trimming took 5 bases from V and 7 from J; bases not matched to a gene: 5. The variable domain in full, with the rest retrieved from reference TRBV7-2 and TRBJ1-2, is GAGVSQSPSNKVTEKGKDVELRCDPISGHTALYWYRQSLGQGLEFLIYFQGNSAPDKSGLPSDRFSAERTGGSVSTLTIQRTQQEDSAVYLCASSPGQGAGGYTFGSGTRLTVV.